These 27 T cell receptor beta chains were all obtained from the same sample, sequenced in a study of PD-L1 blockade in urothelial cancer. Time point denoted: pretreatment peripheral blood. Profiled with immunoSEQ multiplex PCR; TCRdb holds only in-frame clones, not every one. The profile shows about 50,000 clones, approximately 79% of them singletons. This specimen consisted of PBMCs, obtained around atezolizumab (anti-PD-L1) treatment. These receptors were obtained from a man aged 70-80 years with urothelial cancer.

This chain uses TRBV11-2 with TRBJ1-2; 11 bases match TRBD1. Germline V CDR1 and CDR2: SGHAT, FQNNGV. The CDR3 consists of 13 residues. Trimming cost V 6 bases and J 4 bases; bases outside gene matches: 1. This CDR3 reads CASRGTGGYGYTF. CDR3 coding DNA: TGTGCCAGCAGAGGGACAGGGGGCTATGGCTACACCTTC.

The chain joins TRBV6-5 to TRBJ1-2; 8 nucleotides agree with TRBD1. This CDR3 contains 13 residues. The V gene end was trimmed by 6 bases and the J gene end by 7 bases; junction bases not matched to a gene: 7. Germline assignment: CDR1 MNHEY and CDR2 SVGAGI. The CDR3 protein is CASSQDRGGGYTF. The CDR3 DNA sequence: TGTGCCAGCAGCCAAGACAGGGGTGGTGGCTACACCTTC.

The V call is TRBV28, the J call TRBJ2-3; 10 bases map to TRBD1. CDR1 is MDHEN, CDR2 SYDVKM, per germline. The CDR3 runs 14 residues. V was pared by 8 bases and J by 0 bases, with 2 bases of the junction left unmatched. CDR3 bases: TGTGCCAGCGGGGACAGGGGTAGCACAGATACGCAGTATTTT. Translation gives CASGDRGSTDTQYF. Filled out from reference TRBV28 and TRBJ2-3, the complete variable domain reads DVKVTQSSRYLVKRTGEKVFLECVQDMDHENMFWYRQDPGLGLRLIYFSYDVKMKEKGDIPEGYSVSREKKERFSLILESASTNQTSMYLCASGDRGSTDTQYFGPGTRLTVL.

The CDR3 spells CASSFPGGREGVGEQFF. In nucleotides, the CDR3 is TGTGCCAGCAGTTTCCCTGGGGGGCGGGAGGGTGTGGGTGAGCAGTTCTTC. The chain has TRBV28 and TRBJ2-1; 9 bases are shared with TRBD2. V was clipped by 3 bases and J by 9 bases; unmatched bases: 15. The CDR3 consists of 17 residues. The germline CDR1 and CDR2 sequences are MDHEN and SYDVKM. The full variable domain, its missing parts supplied by reference TRBV28 and TRBJ2-1, is DVKVTQSSRYLVKRTGEKVFLECVQDMDHENMFWYRQDPGLGLRLIYFSYDVKMKEKGDIPEGYSVSREKKERFSLILESASTNQTSMYLCASSFPGGREGVGEQFFGPGTRLTVL.

The rearrangement joins TRBV7-2 to TRBJ1-2, with a weak D call TRBD1 (5 bases). Germline V CDR1 and CDR2: SGHTA, FQGNSA. Trimming took off 4 bases at V and 2 bases at J, with 8 bases between the two ends. The CDR3 has 13 residues. The CDR3 region has the DNA TGTGCCAGCAGCTGGACACTGAACTATGGCTACACCTTC. This sequence encodes CASSWTLNYGYTF.

The V gene is TRBV19, the J gene TRBJ2-7, with 10 bases that match TRBD1. V dropped 6 bases and J dropped 2; count of bases not matched to a gene: 7. Germline V lookup: CDR1 LNHDA, CDR2 SQIVND (reference sequence). The CDR3 totals 15 residues. The CDR3 DNA reads as TGTGCCAGTAGCAATCACGGACAGGGGGCCTACGAGCAGTACTTC. Encoded protein: CASSNHGQGAYEQYF.

The sample holds a few counts of this clone. This CDR3 is also generated by other DNA sequences in the sample. The J gene is TRBJ2-7, the V gene TRBV7-2; weak D call: TRBD1 (6 bases). Germline CDR1 is SGHTA and CDR2 is FQGNSA. Deletions cut 3 bases from V and 4 bases from J, with 13 bases between. The CDR3 loop spans 14 amino acids. The CDR3 reads CASSFGTRTYEQYF. The CDR3 DNA sequence: TGTGCCAGCAGCTTCGGGACAAGGACTTACGAGCAGTACTTC. Drawing the rest from reference TRBV7-2 and TRBJ2-7, the complete variable domain is GAGVSQSPSNKVTEKGKDVELRCDPISGHTALYWYRQSLGQGLEFLIYFQGNSAPDKSGLPSDRFSAERTGGSVSTLTIQRTQQEDSAVYLCASSFGTRTYEQYFGPGTRLTVT.

V and J are TRBV5-1 and TRBJ2-1, with 7 bases lining up with TRBD2. J was trimmed by 1 base and V by 4 bases; bases with no gene match: 2. CDR3 length equals 14 residues. Germline values: CDR1 SGHRS, CDR2 YFSETQ. For the CDR3, the DNA is TGCGCCAGCAGCCCCGGGGGGTCCTACAATGAGCAGTTCTTC. Protein sequence: CASSPGGSYNEQFF.

This clone was observed once. The chain recombines TRBV9 with TRBJ2-2; TRBD1 is a possible D gene (5 bases). Germline CDR1 is SGDLS and CDR2 is YYNGEE. V lost 2 bases, J lost 6 bases, and 11 bases lay in between. This CDR3 has 14 amino acids. CDR3 in DNA: TGTGCCAGCAGCGTGATCAGGGATGCCGGGGAGCTGTTTTTT. This translates into CASSVIRDAGELFF.

The V call is TRBV15, the J call TRBJ1-5, with 11 bases fitting TRBD1. Per the germline V gene, CDR1 is LNHNV and CDR2 is YYDKDF (reference sequence). V trimming: 2 bases; J trimming: 6 bases; junction bases outside the gene matches: 6. The CDR3 is made up of 16 amino acids. Here the CDR3 DNA reads TGTGCCACCAGCAGACCCGGACAGGGGGCAGGTCAGCCCCAGCATTTT. Translation gives CATSRPGQGAGQPQHF.

This clone is a singleton in its sample. V usage is TRBV7-3 and J usage is TRBJ2-3, with 9 bases matching TRBD2. The CDR3 extends over 18 amino acids. After removal of 5 bases from V and 2 bases from J, the junction contained 14 bases not matched to a gene. Germline V gives CDR1 SGHTA, CDR2 FQGTGA. CDR3 coding DNA: TGTGCCAGCAGCCAAGGGATGGTAGCGGGAGCATCCACAGATACGCAGTATTTT. Protein sequence: CASSQGMVAGASTDTQYF. The full variable domain, its missing parts supplied by reference TRBV7-3 and TRBJ2-3, is GAGVSQTPSNKVTEKGKYVELRCDPISGHTALYWYRQSLGQGPEFLIYFQGTGAADDSGLPNDRFFAVRPEGSVSTLKIQRTERGDSAVYLCASSQGMVAGASTDTQYFGPGTRLTVL.

The chain joins TRBV6-5 to TRBJ2-1, with 10 nucleotides matching TRBD2. The ends lost 6 bases at V and 3 bases at J; junction bases unmatched: 2. Germline assignment: CDR1 MNHEY and CDR2 SVGAGI. The CDR3 covers 14 residues. The CDR3 loop is CASRSSGGYNEQFF. The CDR3 nucleotides are TGTGCCAGCAGATCTAGCGGGGGCTACAATGAGCAGTTCTTC.

This clone was seen only once. This chain links TRBV5-8 with TRBJ2-1; 11 nucleotides agree with TRBD2. Germline-derived CDR1 and CDR2 are SGHTS and YDEGEE. V was clipped by 0 bases and J by 6 bases; unmatched bases: 2. CDR3 size: 15 residues. The CDR3 protein is CASSLGLAGLNEQFF. For the CDR3, the DNA is TGTGCCAGCAGCTTGGGACTAGCGGGACTCAATGAGCAGTTCTTC.

The chain employs TRBV4-1 and TRBJ2-4; D might be TRBD2 (6 bases). Trimming took off 3 bases at V and 3 bases at J, with 12 bases between the two ends. This CDR3 is 15 amino acids long. From germline, CDR1 is MGHRA and CDR2 YSYEKL. CDR3 protein: CASSQRRDDKNIQYF. The CDR3 DNA reads as TGCGCCAGCAGCCAGCGGCGGGACGACAAAAACATTCAGTACTTC.

The chain joins TRBV5-1 to TRBJ1-1; 9 positions agree with TRBD1. The junction had 11 bases not matched to a gene; V was cut back by 7 bases and J by 1 base. The CDR3 loop spans 16 amino acids. From germline, CDR1 is SGHRS and CDR2 YFSETQ. The CDR3 sequence: CASSSQGAFGNTEAFF. The DNA of the CDR3 is TGCGCCAGCTCCTCACAGGGGGCGTTTGGGAACACTGAAGCTTTCTTT.

The chain uses TRBV4-3 and TRBJ1-4, with TRBD1 as a possible D gene (6 bases). This CDR3 has 16 amino acids. V was clipped by 3 bases and J by 3 bases, with 14 bases between them. Germline V CDR1 and CDR2: LGHNA, YSLEER. The CDR3 DNA reads TGCGCCAGCAGCCAGGTGAACAGGGTAGCTAATGAAAAACTGTTTTTT. Encoded protein: CASSQVNRVANEKLFF.

The chain carries TRBV6-1 and TRBJ1-2, with 7 bases aligning to TRBD1. Germline CDR1 reads MNHNS; CDR2 reads SASEGT. With 4 bases clipped from V and 4 bases from J, the junction kept 9 bases outside the gene matches. CDR3 length: 15 amino acids. CDR3 in amino acids: CASSAGTASFYGYTF. The CDR3 DNA is TGTGCCAGCAGTGCCGGGACAGCTTCCTTCTATGGCTACACCTTC.

V usage is TRBV4-1 and J usage is TRBJ1-2; the match to TRBD1 covers 9 bases. Germline CDR1 reads MGHRA; CDR2 reads YSYEKL. This CDR3 contains 13 residues. V shed 3 bases and J 7 bases; nucleotides not matched to a gene: 3. The CDR3 spells CASSQNRGPGYTF. The CDR3 nucleotides read TGCGCCAGCAGCCAGAACAGGGGGCCTGGCTACACCTTC.

The genes are TRBV25-1 and TRBJ2-7; 7 nucleotides match TRBD2. Germline CDR1 and CDR2: MGHDK and SYGVNS. The CDR3 loop spans 14 amino acids. Germline trimming cut 7 bases from V and 6 bases from J; bases unmatched to any gene: 12. The chain's CDR3 is CASMLSGGVGEQYF. In DNA form, the CDR3 reads TGTGCCAGCATGCTTTCGGGAGGAGTGGGCGAGCAGTACTTC.

V gene TRBV6-1 combines with J gene TRBJ1-2; TRBD1 is a possible D gene (5 bases). The CDR3 is 16 residues long. CDR1 MNHNS and CDR2 SASEGT come from the germline V gene. V dropped 1 base and J dropped 4 bases, with 16 bases sitting between them. CDR3 loop: CASSEEAQGKIYGYTF. The CDR3 nucleotides are TGTGCCAGCAGTGAAGAAGCCCAGGGAAAGATCTATGGCTACACCTTC.

The chain is built from TRBV5-6 and TRBJ2-5; 10 bases match TRBD2. This CDR3 contains 16 residues. Germline values: CDR1 SGHDT, CDR2 YYEEEE. Trimming removed 4 bases from V and 2 bases from J; junction bases left unmatched: 8. In nucleotides, the CDR3 is TGTGCCAGCAGCAACCGGACTAGCGGAATACAAGAGACCCAGTACTTC. The encoded protein is CASSNRTSGIQETQYF.

CDR3 nucleotides: TGTGCCAGCTCAGAGGGACTACCTTCGAACACCGGGGAGCTGTTTTTT. Its translation: CASSEGLPSNTGELFF. This chain connects TRBV18 to TRBJ2-2, with 7 nucleotides matching TRBD2. The CDR3 runs to 16 residues. J gave up 0 bases and V 5 bases, and 6 bases lay outside the gene matches. CDR1 is KGHSH, CDR2 LQKENI, per germline. The variable domain in full, completed from reference TRBV18 and TRBJ2-2, reads NAGVMQNPRHLVRRRGQEARLRCSPMKGHSHVYWYRQLPEEGLKFMVYLQKENIIDESGMPKERFSAEFPKEGPSILRIQQVVRGDSAAYFCASSEGLPSNTGELFFGEGSRLTVL.

Only a few counts were recorded for this clone. This chain connects TRBV4-2 to TRBJ1-1; D might be TRBD1 (5 bases). This CDR3 region has 16 residues. From germline, CDR1 is LGHNA and CDR2 YNFKEQ. The V and J ends lost 4 bases and 3 bases respectively, with 18 bases between them. The CDR3 sequence is CASSPPNRRAYTEAFF. In DNA form, the CDR3 reads TGTGCCAGCAGCCCGCCCAACCGCAGGGCCTACACTGAAGCTTTCTTT.

This chain links TRBV2 with TRBJ2-5; TRBD2 agrees at 7 bases. CDR1 and CDR2 from the germline V gene are SNHLY and FYNNEI. The length of the CDR3 is 13 residues. V was clipped by 5 bases and J by 2 bases; unmatched bases: 2. The CDR3 DNA sequence: TGTGCCAGCAGTAGAGCGGGGCAAGAGACCCAGTACTTC. Amino acids: CASSRAGQETQYF.

The table lists this clone with a count of one. CDR3 sequence: CASSSRDTQYF. As DNA, the CDR3 is TGTGCCAGCAGTTCTAGGGATACGCAGTATTTT. The V and J genes are TRBV28 and TRBJ2-3; unclear D gene. The germline V and J ends were trimmed by 4 bases and 6 bases, with 5 bases remaining between them. Germline-derived CDR1 and CDR2 are MDHEN and SYDVKM. CDR3 length: 11 residues.

The rearrangement links TRBV7-3 to TRBJ1-1; D is uncertain. Germline CDR1 SGHTA, CDR2 FQGTGA. The CDR3 consists of 13 residues. The germline V and J ends were trimmed by 6 bases and 2 bases, with 10 bases remaining between them. CDR3 sequence: CASRRQPNTEAFF. CDR3 nucleotides: TGTGCCAGCAGGCGGCAGCCAAACACTGAAGCTTTCTTT. Based on the CDR3 plus reference TRBV7-3 and TRBJ1-1, the full variable domain is GAGVSQTPSNKVTEKGKYVELRCDPISGHTALYWYRQSLGQGPEFLIYFQGTGAADDSGLPNDRFFAVRPEGSVSTLKIQRTERGDSAVYLCASRRQPNTEAFFGQGTRLTVV.

This chain connects TRBV19 to TRBJ2-7; TRBD1 matches at 7 bases. J gave up 3 bases and V 5 bases, and 16 bases lay outside the gene matches. The CDR3 has 17 amino acids. In germline, CDR1 is LNHDA, CDR2 SQIVND (reference sequence). CDR3 sequence: CASSPHTGTAGGYEQYF. CDR3 DNA sequence: TGTGCCAGTAGTCCCCATACCGGGACAGCTGGAGGCTACGAGCAGTACTTC.